A single sample is the source of the 26 T cell receptor beta chains below, sequenced in a study of T cells in Graves' hyperthyroidism and ophthalmopathy (dated by TCRdb to the late 2010s). The protocol used for the library was multiplex PCR. These reads were obtained on an Illumina HiSeq 2000. The TCR beta CDR3 regions were amplified from RNA transcripts. The TCR CDR3 was subjected to a first round of RT-PCR using the HTBI primer set and the Qiagen OneStep RT-PCR kit. TCRdb cleaned the public reads at Q25 with fastp, built clones with MiXCR and kept in-frame beta chains. Rows with one shared CDR3 protein collapse into an entry with the most common genes and DNA. The sample has roughly 740,000 distinct CDR3 sequences on record, around 17% of them singletons. Approximately 8% of the sample is taken by the ten largest. Sequencing was done on a sample of blood. All receptors come from a young man with Graves' hyperthyroidism.

In its sample, this clonotype was seen many times. The V and J genes are TRBV7-9 and TRBJ1-2; the D gene is possibly TRBD1 (6 bases). CDR1 and CDR2 (germline): SEHNR, FQNEAQ (reference sequence). V was cut by 6 bases and J by 6 bases, with 17 bases left in between. This CDR3 is 14 amino acids long. This CDR3 reads CASSPRPGEHGYTF. In nucleotides, the CDR3 is TGTGCCAGCAGTCCCCGACCAGGGGAGCATGGCTACACCTTC.

The chain couples TRBV7-2 to TRBJ2-7, with TRBD1 as a possible D gene (6 bases). This CDR3 spans 14 amino acids. CDR1 SGHTA and CDR2 FQGNSA come from the germline V gene. Trimming cost V 6 bases and J 3 bases, with 15 bases left between them. CDR3 region: CASRGHPRDYEQYF. For the CDR3, the DNA is TGTGCCAGCAGGGGACACCCTAGGGACTACGAGCAGTACTTC.

This clonotype showed up many times. The chain employs TRBV6-1 and TRBJ2-7; TRBD1 matches at 7 bases. The CDR3 contains 15 residues. J was trimmed by 0 bases and V by 6 bases; bases with no gene match: 8. The germline V gene has CDR1 MNHNS and CDR2 SASEGT. The CDR3 region is CASSTYRGPSYEQYF. The CDR3 DNA reads as TGTGCCAGCAGCACCTACAGGGGTCCCTCCTACGAGCAGTACTTC.

The V gene is TRBV5-8, the J gene TRBJ1-4; 8 nucleotides line up with TRBD1. Germline values: CDR1 SGHTS, CDR2 YDEGEE. This CDR3 region has 14 residues. V was pared by 4 bases and J by 8 bases, with 7 bases of the junction left unmatched. As DNA, the CDR3 is TGTGCCAGCAGCCTCGACAGGGGCCGCGAAAAACTGTTTTTT. This translates into CASSLDRGREKLFF.

The chain recombines TRBV6-9 with TRBJ2-7; 7 nucleotides align to TRBD1. Germline V gene lookup returns CDR1 MNHGY and CDR2 SVAAGI. This CDR3 spans 15 amino acids. The trim removed 3 bases at V and 1 base at J, leaving 6 bases unmatched. The CDR3: CASSYHRGISYEQYF. The DNA of the CDR3 is TGTGCCAGCAGTTACCACAGGGGAATTTCCTACGAGCAGTACTTC.

This clonotype was seen at least ten times. V usage is TRBV30 and J usage is TRBJ2-1; 8 nucleotides align to TRBD1. J gave up 2 bases and V 8 bases, and 8 bases lay outside the gene matches. CDR3 length: 14 amino acids. Germline CDR1 reads GTSNPN; CDR2 reads SVGIG (reference sequence). This CDR3 reads CAAQDRATYNEQFF. The CDR3, as DNA: TGTGCCGCCCAGGACAGGGCGACCTACAATGAGCAGTTCTTC.

This clonotype was seen at least ten times. The rearrangement links TRBV7-2 to TRBJ2-5; TRBD1 matches at 8 bases. This CDR3 spans 15 amino acids. Per the germline V gene, CDR1 is SGHTA and CDR2 is FQGNSA. After removal of 5 bases from V and 4 bases from J, the junction contained 9 bases not matched to a gene. The CDR3 sequence: CASSPRQGLGETQYF. CDR3 nucleotides: TGTGCCAGCAGCCCGCGACAGGGGTTGGGAGAGACCCAGTACTTC.

The chain combines TRBV19 with TRBJ1-5; 9 bases match TRBD1. This CDR3 contains 14 residues. V lost 3 bases and J lost 6; bases outside the gene matches: 3. CDR1 is LNHDA, CDR2 SQIVND, per germline (reference sequence). In DNA, the CDR3 is TGTGCCAGTAGTATGGGACAGGGTCCTCAGCCCCAGCATTTT. Translating gives CASSMGQGPQPQHF.

This clonotype was counted ten times or more. The chain couples TRBV12-3 or TRBV12-4 to TRBJ2-7, with D unclear. Trimming shortened V by 6 bases and J by 2 bases, and 14 bases separated the two germline ends. The CDR3 length is 14 residues. The CDR3 loop reads CASSPPSRAYEQYF. The CDR3 DNA is TGTGCCAGCAGCCCTCCCAGCCGGGCCTACGAGCAGTACTTC.

This clonotype has at least ten counts. The chain joins TRBV7-9 to TRBJ2-7; D is unclear. V was shortened by 8 bases and J by 4 bases, with 12 bases between the two germline ends. CDR1 and CDR2 from the germline V gene are SEHNR and FQNEAQ (reference sequence). The CDR3 is 12 amino acids. This CDR3 reads CASGTEAYEQYF. The CDR3 DNA reads as TGTGCCAGCGGCACAGAGGCTTACGAGCAGTACTTC. Drawing the rest from reference TRBV7-9 and TRBJ2-7, the complete variable domain is DTGVSQNPRHKITKRGQNVTFRCDPISEHNRLYWYRQTLGQGPEFLTYFQNEAQLEKSRLLSDRFSAERPKGSFSTLEIQRTEQGDSAMYLCASGTEAYEQYFGPGTRLTVT.

The V gene is TRBV28, the J gene TRBJ2-3, with TRBD1 matching over 8 bases. Germline loops: CDR1 MDHEN, CDR2 SYDVKM. The CDR3 has 15 amino acids. V gave up 6 bases and J gave up 2 bases; unmatched junction bases: 7. The CDR3 spells CASSQTGAPTDTQYF. The CDR3 nucleotides read TGTGCCAGCAGCCAGACAGGGGCCCCCACAGATACGCAGTATTTT. Based on the CDR3 plus reference TRBV28 and TRBJ2-3, the full variable domain is DVKVTQSSRYLVKRTGEKVFLECVQDMDHENMFWYRQDPGLGLRLIYFSYDVKMKEKGDIPEGYSVSREKKERFSLILESASTNQTSMYLCASSQTGAPTDTQYFGPGTRLTVL.

The rearrangement links TRBV29-1 to TRBJ2-2, with 7 bases identical to TRBD1. The CDR3 length is 12 residues. Trimming took 7 bases from V and 2 from J; bases not matched to a gene: 1. CDR1 and CDR2 (germline): SQVTM, ANQGSEA. The DNA of the CDR3 is TGCAGCGGGGACAGCAACACCGGGGAGCTGTTTTTT. This codes for CSGDSNTGELFF.

This clonotype appeared many times. The chain combines TRBV7-2 with TRBJ2-7; TRBD2 aligns across 8 bases. The CDR3 is 12 residues long. Per germline, CDR1 SGHTA and CDR2 FQGNSA. J was trimmed by 6 bases and V by 5 bases; bases with no gene match: 3. CDR3 protein: CASSRAGGEQYF. The CDR3 DNA is TGTGCCAGCAGCCGGGCGGGGGGCGAGCAGTACTTC.

This clonotype was counted only a few times. This chain links TRBV24-1 with TRBJ2-1; no clear D. Trimming cost V 4 bases and J 2 bases, with 14 bases left between them. CDR1 KGHDR and CDR2 SFDVKD come from the germline V gene. The CDR3 loop spans 16 amino acids. The CDR3 loop reads CATSDRTALTYNEQFF. The CDR3 nucleotides are TGTGCCACCAGTGACCGGACGGCGTTGACCTACAATGAGCAGTTCTTC.

In its sample, this clonotype was seen many times. The rearrangement joins TRBV7-2 to TRBJ1-2; D remains ambiguous. This CDR3 spans 14 amino acids. Trimming shortened V by 2 bases and J by 8 bases, and 15 bases separated the two germline ends. CDR1 and CDR2 (germline): SGHTA, FQGNSA. The CDR3 loop reads CASSLKGDFHGYTF. The CDR3 nucleotides are TGTGCCAGCAGCTTAAAAGGCGATTTTCACGGCTACACCTTC.

This clonotype was detected ten times or more. The rearrangement uses TRBV3-1 and TRBJ2-1, with 12 bases aligning to TRBD2. Germline V CDR1 and CDR2: LGHDT, YNNKEL (reference sequence). J gave up 4 bases and V 3 bases, and 7 bases lay outside the gene matches. This CDR3 contains 17 residues. The DNA for the CDR3 is TGTGCCAGCAGCCAGGGGAGACTAGCGGGAGATTACAATGAGCAGTTCTTC. Its protein is CASSQGRLAGDYNEQFF.

Many counts were recorded for this clonotype. The chain employs TRBV2 and TRBJ2-7, with D unclear. V lost 7 bases and J lost 5, with 9 bases in between. CDR1 and CDR2 from the germline V gene are SNHLY and FYNNEI. The CDR3 is made up of 11 amino acids. CDR3 in amino acids: CASTLYDEQYF. CDR3 DNA sequence: TGTGCCAGCACTTTATATGACGAGCAGTACTTC.

V usage is TRBV3-1 and J usage is TRBJ2-7; D is perhaps TRBD1 (6 bases). Per germline, CDR1 LGHDT and CDR2 YNNKEL (reference sequence). Trimming took 2 bases from V and 6 from J, leaving 11 bases between them. The CDR3 loop spans 13 amino acids. This CDR3 reads CASSQTGWGEQYF. The DNA for the CDR3 is TGTGCCAGCAGCCAAACAGGGTGGGGCGAGCAGTACTTC.

This clonotype was observed at least ten times. The V call is TRBV12-3 or TRBV12-4, the J call TRBJ2-7; the match to TRBD2 covers 9 bases. V was pared by 1 base and J by 7 bases, with 11 bases of the junction left unmatched. This CDR3 is built from 16 residues. This CDR3 is CASSLGGREGLREQYF. The CDR3 DNA reads as TGTGCCAGCAGTTTAGGTGGGCGGGAGGGCCTTCGAGAGCAGTACTTC.

Many counts were recorded for this clonotype. The genes are TRBV2 and TRBJ2-1; 9 positions agree with TRBD2. The CDR3 covers 16 residues. CDR1 is SNHLY and CDR2 is FYNNEI in the germline V gene. The J segment lost 3 bases and the V segment lost 2 bases, leaving 5 bases of the junction unmatched. This CDR3 reads CASSEPASGVYNEQFF. In DNA form, the CDR3 reads TGTGCCAGCAGTGAACCGGCTAGCGGGGTCTACAATGAGCAGTTCTTC.

In the case of this clonotype: Given the absence of the conserved phenylalanine or tryptophan at the CDR3 end, a read error is likely. The chain has TRBV7-2 and TRBJ2-5, with a weak D call TRBD1 (5 bases). CDR1 and CDR2 from the germline V gene are SGHTA and FQGNSA. This CDR3 is 13 amino acids long. Trimming stripped 6 bases from V and 2 bases from J, with 10 bases between. CDR3 in DNA: TGTGCCAGCAGGGGGCTGTTACAAGAGACCCAGTACTCC. This sequence encodes CASRGLLQETQYS.

This clonotype was observed at least ten times. This rearrangement joins TRBV14 to TRBJ2-2; 8 bases line up with TRBD1. Germline V lookup: CDR1 SGHDN, CDR2 FVKESK. V lost 3 bases, J lost 6 bases, and 6 bases stayed unmatched. This CDR3 is built from 15 residues. The CDR3 loop reads CASSQPGGAAGELFF. Here the CDR3 DNA reads TGTGCCAGCAGCCAGCCAGGGGGCGCAGCCGGGGAGCTGTTTTTT. The full variable domain, its missing parts supplied by reference TRBV14 and TRBJ2-2, is EAGVTQFPSHSVIEKGQTVTLRCDPISGHDNLYWYRRVMGKEIKFLLHFVKESKQDESGMPNNRFLAERTGGTYSTLKVQPAELEDSGVYFCASSQPGGAAGELFFGEGSRLTVL.

In its sample, this clonotype was seen many times. The chain combines TRBV27 with TRBJ2-7; tentative D call: TRBD2 (5 bases). The CDR3 covers 15 residues. The germline gives CDR1 MNHEY, CDR2 SMNVEV (reference sequence). V was trimmed by 6 bases and J by 1 base, leaving 16 bases between them. CDR3 sequence reads: CASSPGLTGSYEQYF. For the CDR3, the DNA is TGTGCCAGCAGCCCCGGTCTCACGGGGTCCTACGAGCAGTACTTC.

The rearrangement uses TRBV4-1 and TRBJ1-1; possible D gene TRBD1, 6 bases. This CDR3 contains 14 residues. Germline V gene lookup returns CDR1 MGHRA and CDR2 YSYEKL. The V end was cut by 3 bases, the J end by 2 bases, with 10 bases between. CDR3 in amino acids: CASSQEGDNTEAFF. The DNA for the CDR3 is TGCGCCAGCAGCCAGGAGGGGGATAACACTGAAGCTTTCTTT.

This clonotype was counted ten times or more. The chain links TRBV20-1 to TRBJ1-1; a possible D gene is TRBD1 (5 bases). Trimming left V 6 bases short and J 3 bases short, with 14 bases between. CDR3 size: 13 residues. Germline values: CDR1 DFQATT, CDR2 SNEGSKA (reference sequence). The CDR3 nucleotides read TGCAGTGCCCCGGGACGAGGTGACACTGAAGCTTTCTTT. Translated, it gives CSAPGRGDTEAFF.

This clonotype was seen many times. The rearrangement joins TRBV6-1 to TRBJ2-7; TRBD1 is a possible D gene (6 bases). Trimming removed 2 bases at V and 0 bases at J, with 11 bases between. The CDR3 loop spans 15 amino acids. From germline, CDR1 is MNHNS and CDR2 SASEGT. This CDR3 is CASSEIRQVSYEQYF. Written as DNA, the CDR3 is TGTGCCAGCAGTGAAATTCGACAGGTCTCCTACGAGCAGTACTTC.